Below are 26 T cell receptor beta chains sequenced from a single sample in a study of blood T cell repertoires in COVID-19. Here immunoSEQ multiplex PCR was the method, and the copy in TCRdb shows in-frame clones only, minus some. The table lists some 450,000 clones, about 87% of them singletons, with around 13% in the top ten. Specimen: peripheral blood. All receptors derive from a woman between 45 and 65 years old with COVID-19, enrolled during active disease.

This clone was recorded once. The chain links TRBV9 to TRBJ2-1, with 9 nucleotides matching TRBD1. The CDR3 covers 14 residues. V lost 3 bases to trimming and J lost 8 bases; unmatched junction nucleotides: 6. Looked up from germline, CDR1 is SGDLS and CDR2 is YYNGEE. Written as DNA, the CDR3 is TGTGCCAGCAGCGGACGACAGGGGGATCATGAGCAGTTCTTC. Its protein product is CASSGRQGDHEQFF.

The V and J genes are TRBV4-1 and TRBJ2-3, with 12 nucleotides matching TRBD1. Germline trimming cut 4 bases from V and 3 bases from J; bases unmatched to any gene: 11. This CDR3 spans 18 amino acids. Germline CDR1 MGHRA, CDR2 YSYEKL. The CDR3 DNA sequence: TGCGCCAGCAGCCTAAGGGCGGGACAGGGGGCGCAGACAGATACGCAGTATTTT. Encoded protein: CASSLRAGQGAQTDTQYF.

V gene TRBV12-3 or TRBV12-4 combines with J gene TRBJ1-1; D may be TRBD1 (6 bases). Deletions cut 6 bases from V and 1 base from J, with 9 bases between. The CDR3 has 13 amino acids. For the CDR3, the DNA is TGTGCCAGCAGCCAGACAGGGAACACTGAAGCTTTCTTT. It is translated as CASSQTGNTEAFF.

This clone appeared a few times. This chain links TRBV2 with TRBJ2-3; tentatively, D is TRBD2 (6 bases). Deletions cut 6 bases from V and 2 bases from J, with 12 bases between. The CDR3 is 14 residues long. Germline CDR1 and CDR2: SNHLY and FYNNEI. The CDR3 reads CASSRLDHTDTQYF. DNA of the CDR3: TGTGCCAGCAGCAGACTAGATCACACAGATACGCAGTATTTT.

CDR3 nucleotides: TGTGCCAGCAGCTTACGGGGGACTGAAGCTTTCTTT. Translation: CASSLRGTEAFF. The rearrangement joins TRBV5-5 to TRBJ1-1, with a possible D match to TRBD1 (5 bases). Germline V lookup: CDR1 SGHKS, CDR2 YYEKEE (reference sequence). The CDR3 runs to 12 residues. V was pared by 2 bases and J by 5 bases, with 7 bases between.

J is TRBJ2-3 and V is TRBV5-1; no clear D gene. The CDR3 totals 17 residues. With 0 bases removed from V and 0 bases from J, the gap between germline ends came to 14 bases. Germline lookup yields CDR1 SGHRS and CDR2 YFSETQ. The CDR3 bases are TGCGCCAGCAGCTTGGCCGGGTACGCCGGTAGCACAGATACGCAGTATTTT. This translates into CASSLAGYAGSTDTQYF.

The chain joins TRBV9 to TRBJ2-3, with D tentatively TRBD2 (5 bases). The CDR3 covers 17 residues. The V and J ends lost 0 bases and 4 bases respectively, with 18 bases between them. The germline V gene encodes CDR1 SGDLS and CDR2 YYNGEE. Here the CDR3 DNA reads TGTGCCAGCAGCGTAGGGGAGCGTCGTAGATACTCAGATACGCAGTATTTT. Translation gives CASSVGERRRYSDTQYF.

This chain connects TRBV15 to TRBJ2-5; 8 nucleotides agree with TRBD1. V lost 7 bases to trimming and J lost 4 bases; unmatched junction nucleotides: 11. The germline gives CDR1 LNHNV, CDR2 YYDKDF (reference sequence). The length of the CDR3 is 15 residues. CDR3 protein: CATTYGGTGGETQYF. The DNA of the CDR3 is TGTGCCACCACCTATGGGGGGACAGGAGGAGAGACCCAGTACTTC.

V and J are TRBV5-6 and TRBJ1-4, with 7 nucleotides matching TRBD1. CDR1 and CDR2 from the germline V gene are SGHDT and YYEEEE. Trimming cost V 0 bases and J 3 bases; bases outside gene matches: 14. There are 19 residues in the CDR3. The CDR3 DNA reads TGTGCCAGCAGCTTGGCCGTATTGGGACAGCGATCCTCTAATGAAAAACTGTTTTTT. Translating gives CASSLAVLGQRSSNEKLFF.

In its sample, this clone was seen once. The chain has TRBV25-1 and TRBJ1-1; tentatively, D is TRBD1 (6 bases). Trimming took off 2 bases at V and 5 bases at J, with 15 bases between the two ends. The CDR3 extends over 15 amino acids. Looked up from germline, CDR1 is MGHDK and CDR2 is SYGVNS. The DNA for the CDR3 is TGTGCCAGCAGTGAAACGACGGGAGGGGGAACTGAAGCTTTCTTT. Translation: CASSETTGGGTEAFF.

The chain recombines TRBV11-2 with TRBJ1-1; TRBD1 aligns across 9 bases. The CDR3 length is 16 residues. The germline CDR1 and CDR2 sequences are SGHAT and FQNNGV. V was pared by 5 bases and J by 5 bases, with 12 bases of the junction left unmatched. In DNA, the CDR3 is TGTGCCAGCAGCCACGGGACAGGGAGAATTTTGACTGAAGCTTTCTTT. As protein: CASSHGTGRILTEAFF.

The V and J genes are TRBV6-5 and TRBJ2-5; D perhaps matches TRBD1 (6 bases). The CDR3 runs 15 residues. V lost 6 bases, J lost 4 bases, and 18 bases lay in between. Germline lookup yields CDR1 MNHEY and CDR2 SVGAGI. The CDR3 DNA is TGTGCCAGCAGCCCCCAGGGGCTCAACACAGAGACCCAGTACTTC. Amino acid sequence: CASSPQGLNTETQYF.

The chain has TRBV5-1 and TRBJ2-7; TRBD1 matches 7 bases. Per germline, CDR1 SGHRS and CDR2 YFSETQ. The V and J ends lost 4 bases and 7 bases, in that order; junction bases with no gene match: 26. The CDR3 covers 19 residues. CDR3 in DNA: TGCGCCAGCAGCCACCCCTTACCCTCAGGGACAGCGCCTCTACAAGAGCAGTACTTC. This translates into CASSHPLPSGTAPLQEQYF.

This chain uses TRBV27 with TRBJ1-2; no firm D call. V dropped 8 bases and J dropped 1 base, with 8 bases sitting between them. Germline CDR1 is MNHEY and CDR2 is SMNVEV (reference sequence). This CDR3 contains 12 residues. The CDR3, as DNA: TGTGCCAGCGGCGGGGATAACTATGGCTACACCTTC. It specifies CASGGDNYGYTF.

The rearrangement joins TRBV6-5 to TRBJ1-5; 8 bases are a match to TRBD1. Unmatched junction bases numbered 2, after V lost 6 bases and J lost 1 base. The CDR3 runs to 14 residues. Per the germline V gene, CDR1 is MNHEY and CDR2 is SVGAGI. CDR3 in amino acids: CASSRQGSNQPQHF. The CDR3 coding sequence is TGTGCCAGCAGCCGACAGGGGAGCAATCAGCCCCAGCATTTT.

The rearrangement joins TRBV12-5 to TRBJ1-2; no clear D gene. The CDR3 length is 13 residues. Germline CDR1 reads LGHNT; CDR2 reads FRNRAP. The V end was cut by 1 base, the J end by 5 bases, with 8 bases between. CDR3 nucleotide sequence: TGTGCTAGTGGTTTGGCCGAAGCGTATGGCTACACCTTC. Protein product: CASGLAEAYGYTF.

This clone has only one observation. The rearrangement links TRBV6-5 to TRBJ2-1; the match to TRBD1 covers 9 bases. CDR3 size: 14 residues. V gave up 6 bases and J gave up 10 bases; unmatched junction bases: 10. Germline CDR1 MNHEY, CDR2 SVGAGI. The CDR3 coding sequence is TGTGCCAGCAGACAGCCGGGACAGGGACTCGAGCAGTTCTTC. This codes for CASRQPGQGLEQFF.

The rearrangement joins TRBV6-2 or TRBV6-3 to TRBJ1-3, with 8 bases matching TRBD1. V shed 5 bases, J shed 7 bases, and the junction held 16 bases outside the gene matches. CDR1 and CDR2 (germline): MNHEY, SVGEGT. The CDR3 totals 17 residues. DNA of the CDR3: TGTGCCAGCAGTAAGGAGCGGGACAGGAAAACGTCGAACACCATATATTTT. It codes for CASSKERDRKTSNTIYF.

The rearrangement links TRBV6-6 to TRBJ2-7; 7 nucleotides match TRBD1. The J segment lost 2 bases and the V segment lost 7 bases, leaving 8 bases of the junction unmatched. CDR3 size: 14 residues. From germline, CDR1 is MNHNY and CDR2 SVGAGI (reference sequence). The CDR3 here is CASKGTELPYEQYF. The CDR3 bases are TGTGCCAGCAAGGGGACAGAGCTCCCCTACGAGCAGTACTTC.

The V gene is TRBV9, the J gene TRBJ2-2, with 8 positions matching TRBD1. CDR1 and CDR2 (germline): SGDLS, YYNGEE. Unmatched junction bases numbered 3, after V lost 4 bases and J lost 7 bases. CDR3 length: 13 residues. Written as DNA, the CDR3 is TGTGCCAGCAGCTTAACAGGGGGCGGGGAGCTGTTTTTT. As protein: CASSLTGGGELFF.

This clone was detected a few times. The chain couples TRBV6-1 to TRBJ2-1, with 11 bases matching TRBD2. This CDR3 has 15 residues. Per germline, CDR1 MNHNS and CDR2 SASEGT. The V and J ends lost 2 bases and 6 bases, in that order; junction bases with no gene match: 3. The CDR3 sequence: CASSESLAGGNEQFF. As DNA, the CDR3 is TGTGCCAGCAGTGAAAGTCTAGCGGGGGGCAATGAGCAGTTCTTC.

The chain is built from TRBV28 and TRBJ1-6; D may be TRBD1 (5 bases). Trimming pared 1 base from V and 6 bases from J, leaving 10 bases between. Germline assignment: CDR1 MDHEN and CDR2 SYDVKM. The CDR3 length is 15 residues. The CDR3 loop is CASSLSGRGNSPLHF. The CDR3 DNA is TGTGCCAGCAGTTTATCAGGGAGGGGTAATTCACCCCTCCACTTT.

This clone was observed a few times. The rearrangement joins TRBV27 to TRBJ2-7; 9 bases map to TRBD1. The V gene end was trimmed by 7 bases and the J gene end by 6 bases; junction bases not matched to a gene: 7. The CDR3 contains 13 residues. Germline V gene sequence: CDR1 MNHEY, CDR2 SMNVEV (reference sequence). CDR3 coding DNA: TGTGCCAGCACCACCGGGACAGGGCGCGAGCAGTACTTC. Its protein product is CASTTGTGREQYF.

The J gene is TRBJ1-2, the V gene TRBV28, with a weak D call TRBD1 (5 bases). From germline, CDR1 is MDHEN and CDR2 SYDVKM. The length of the CDR3 is 14 residues. The V and J ends lost 4 bases and 6 bases respectively, with 15 bases between them. CDR3 protein: CASSSPGLIDGYTF. CDR3 coding DNA: TGTGCCAGCAGTTCGCCGGGACTCATAGATGGCTACACCTTC.

This chain connects TRBV11-2 to TRBJ1-5; 8 bases align to TRBD1. The trim removed 4 bases at V and 3 bases at J, leaving 2 bases unmatched. CDR3 length: 14 residues. Germline values: CDR1 SGHAT, CDR2 FQNNGV. The CDR3 loop is CASSSTGANQPQHF. The CDR3 DNA follows: TGTGCCAGCAGCTCGACAGGGGCCAATCAGCCCCAGCATTTT.

This clone was counted a single time. The gene calls are TRBV6-2 or TRBV6-3 and TRBJ1-5, with D uncertain. V gave up 4 bases and J gave up 5 bases, with 9 bases separating them. Germline V gene lookup returns CDR1 MNHEY and CDR2 SVGEGT. CDR3 length equals 13 residues. CDR3 loop: CASSSTLYQPQHF. CDR3 DNA sequence: TGTGCCAGCAGTTCTACTTTATATCAGCCCCAGCATTTT.